This T cell receptor (beta chain) was found in a study of blood T cell repertoires in COVID-19. Method: immunoSEQ multiplex PCR; TCRdb's copy keeps in-frame clones and lacks some. The repertoire holds hundreds of thousands of clones, with around 85% as singletons. CDR3 length: 20 residues. Source material: peripheral blood. The clonotype comes from a man in his forties or fifties with active or convalescent COVID-19. This chain connects TRBV21-1 to TRBJ2-3; the listed D gene, TRBD2, was not tested against the DNA. TRBV21-1 is assigned pseudogene status. CDR3 bases: TGTGCCAGCAGCAAACTTTCTTCCCCAGCGGGAGGGCTCTTATTAGATACGCAGTATTTT. Translation gives CASSKLSSPAGGLLLDTQYF.